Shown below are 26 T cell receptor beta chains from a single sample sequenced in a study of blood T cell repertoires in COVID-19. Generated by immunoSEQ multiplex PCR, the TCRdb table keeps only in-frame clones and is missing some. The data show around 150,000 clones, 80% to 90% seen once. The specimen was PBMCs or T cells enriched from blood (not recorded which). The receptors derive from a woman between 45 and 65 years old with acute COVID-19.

The CDR3, as DNA: TGTGCCAGCACCCTCCGGGAAGGGCAGCCCCAGCATTTT. Translated, it gives CASTLREGQPQHF. The V call is TRBV27, the J call TRBJ1-5; D remains unclear. This CDR3 spans 13 amino acids. The V end lost 7 bases, the J end lost 7 bases, and 14 bases lay between the germline ends. CDR1 is MNHEY and CDR2 is SMNVEV in the germline V gene (reference sequence).

CDR3 sequence (DNA): TGTGCCTGGAGTGTGGGGGGGCGGGAGTCAGATACGCAGTATTTT. It yields the protein CAWSVGGRESDTQYF. The V call is TRBV30, the J call TRBJ2-3; TRBD2 is a possible D gene (7 bases). With 0 bases removed from V and 4 bases from J, the gap between germline ends came to 14 bases. The CDR3 runs to 15 residues. CDR1 is GTSNPN and CDR2 is SVGIG in the germline V gene (reference sequence). The variable domain in full, completed from reference TRBV30 and TRBJ2-3, reads SQTIHQWPATLVQPVGSPLSLECTVEGTSNPNLYWYRQAAGRGLQLLFYSVGIGQISSEVPQNLSASRPQDRQFILSSKKLLLSDSGFYLCAWSVGGRESDTQYFGPGTRLTVL.

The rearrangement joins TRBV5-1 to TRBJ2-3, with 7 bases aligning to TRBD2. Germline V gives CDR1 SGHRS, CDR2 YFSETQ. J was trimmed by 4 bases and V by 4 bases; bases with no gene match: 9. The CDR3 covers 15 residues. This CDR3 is CASSQRLAGADTQYF. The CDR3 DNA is TGCGCCAGCAGCCAAAGACTAGCCGGGGCAGATACGCAGTATTTT.

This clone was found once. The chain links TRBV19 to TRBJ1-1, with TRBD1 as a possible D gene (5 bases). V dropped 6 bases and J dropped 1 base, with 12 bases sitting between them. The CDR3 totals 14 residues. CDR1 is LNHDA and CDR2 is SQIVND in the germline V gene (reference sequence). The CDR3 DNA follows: TGTGCCAGTAGGGTTGCAGGGAAGAACACTGAAGCTTTCTTT. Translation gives CASRVAGKNTEAFF.

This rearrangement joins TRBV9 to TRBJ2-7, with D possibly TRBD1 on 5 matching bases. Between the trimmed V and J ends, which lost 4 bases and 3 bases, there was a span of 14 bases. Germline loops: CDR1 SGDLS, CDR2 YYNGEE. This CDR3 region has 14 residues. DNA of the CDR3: TGTGCCAGCAGCCCAGAGCAGGGCAGCTACGAGCAGTACTTC. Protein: CASSPEQGSYEQYF.

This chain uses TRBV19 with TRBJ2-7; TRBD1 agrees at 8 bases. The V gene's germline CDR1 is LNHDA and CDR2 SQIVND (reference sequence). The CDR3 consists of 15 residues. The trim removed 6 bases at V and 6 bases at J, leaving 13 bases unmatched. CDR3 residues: CASRESGTGSGEQYF. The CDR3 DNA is TGTGCCAGTAGGGAATCCGGGACAGGCTCCGGCGAGCAGTACTTC.

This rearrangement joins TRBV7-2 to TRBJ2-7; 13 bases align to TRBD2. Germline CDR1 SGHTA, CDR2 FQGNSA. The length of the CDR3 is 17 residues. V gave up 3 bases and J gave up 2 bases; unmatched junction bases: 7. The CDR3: CASSFKPGLAGTYEQYF. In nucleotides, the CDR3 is TGTGCCAGCAGCTTTAAGCCGGGACTAGCGGGAACCTACGAGCAGTACTTC.

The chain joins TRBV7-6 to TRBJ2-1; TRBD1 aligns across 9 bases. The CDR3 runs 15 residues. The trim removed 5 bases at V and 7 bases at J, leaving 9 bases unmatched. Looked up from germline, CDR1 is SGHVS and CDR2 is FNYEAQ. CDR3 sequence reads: CASSPPGQGANEQFF. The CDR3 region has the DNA TGTGCCAGCAGCCCCCCGGGACAGGGTGCTAATGAGCAGTTCTTC.

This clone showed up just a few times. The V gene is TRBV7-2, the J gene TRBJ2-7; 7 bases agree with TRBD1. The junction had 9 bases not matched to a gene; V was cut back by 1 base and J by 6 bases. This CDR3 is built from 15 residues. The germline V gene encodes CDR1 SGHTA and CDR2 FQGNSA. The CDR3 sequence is CASSLGQGFRAEQYF. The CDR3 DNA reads TGTGCCAGCAGCTTAGGACAGGGCTTTCGAGCCGAGCAGTACTTC.

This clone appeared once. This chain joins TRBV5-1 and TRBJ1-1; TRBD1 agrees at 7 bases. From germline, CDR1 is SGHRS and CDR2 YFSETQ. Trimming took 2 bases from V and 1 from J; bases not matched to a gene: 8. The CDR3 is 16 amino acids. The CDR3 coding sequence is TGCGCCAGCAGCTTCCAGGGGGGTGGGACGAACACTGAAGCTTTCTTT. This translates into CASSFQGGGTNTEAFF.

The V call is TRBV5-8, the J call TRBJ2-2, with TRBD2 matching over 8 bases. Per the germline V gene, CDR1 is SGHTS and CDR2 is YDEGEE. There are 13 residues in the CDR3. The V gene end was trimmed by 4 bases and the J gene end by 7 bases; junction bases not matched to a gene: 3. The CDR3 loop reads CASSRTSIGELFF. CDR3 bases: TGTGCCAGCAGCAGGACTAGCATCGGGGAGCTGTTTTTT.

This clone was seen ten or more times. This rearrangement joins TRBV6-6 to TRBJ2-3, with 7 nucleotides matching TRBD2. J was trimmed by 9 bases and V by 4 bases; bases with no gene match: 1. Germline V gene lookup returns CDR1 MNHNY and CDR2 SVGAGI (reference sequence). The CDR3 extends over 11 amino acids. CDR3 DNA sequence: TGTGCCAGCAGTTTAGCGGGCACGCAGTATTTT. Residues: CASSLAGTQYF.

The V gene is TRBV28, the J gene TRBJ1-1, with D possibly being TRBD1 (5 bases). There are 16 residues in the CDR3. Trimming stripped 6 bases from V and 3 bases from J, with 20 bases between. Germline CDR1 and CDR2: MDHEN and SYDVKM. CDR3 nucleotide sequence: TGTGCCAGCAGCCCATCCACCAACCGGGGGTACACTGAAGCTTTCTTT. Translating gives CASSPSTNRGYTEAFF.

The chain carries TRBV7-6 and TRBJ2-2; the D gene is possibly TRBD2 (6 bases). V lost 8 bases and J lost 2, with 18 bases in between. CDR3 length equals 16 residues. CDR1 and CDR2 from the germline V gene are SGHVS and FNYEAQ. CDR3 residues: CASGGREKLNTGELFF. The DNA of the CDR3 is TGTGCCAGCGGAGGACGGGAGAAGTTAAACACCGGGGAGCTGTTTTTT.

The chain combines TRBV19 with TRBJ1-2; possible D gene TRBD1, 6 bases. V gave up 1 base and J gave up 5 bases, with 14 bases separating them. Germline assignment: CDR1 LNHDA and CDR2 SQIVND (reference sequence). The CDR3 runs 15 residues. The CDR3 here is CASSIAAAGAYGYTF. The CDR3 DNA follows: TGTGCCAGTAGTATAGCCGCCGCAGGGGCATATGGCTACACCTTC.

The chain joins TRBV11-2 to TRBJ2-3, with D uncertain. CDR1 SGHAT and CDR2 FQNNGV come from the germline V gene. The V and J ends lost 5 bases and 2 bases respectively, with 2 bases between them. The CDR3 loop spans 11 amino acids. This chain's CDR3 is CASSHTDTQYF. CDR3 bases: TGTGCCAGCAGCCACACAGATACGCAGTATTTT.

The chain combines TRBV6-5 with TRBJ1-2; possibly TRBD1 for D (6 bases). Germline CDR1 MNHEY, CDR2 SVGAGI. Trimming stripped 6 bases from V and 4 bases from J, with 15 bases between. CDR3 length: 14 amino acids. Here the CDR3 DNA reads TGTGCCAGCAGCGCCACAGGGCTCTCCTATGGCTACACCTTC. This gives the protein CASSATGLSYGYTF.

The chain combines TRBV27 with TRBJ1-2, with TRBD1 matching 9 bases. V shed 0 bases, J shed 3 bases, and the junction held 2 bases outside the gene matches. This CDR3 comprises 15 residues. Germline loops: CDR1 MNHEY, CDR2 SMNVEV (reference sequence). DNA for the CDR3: TGTGCCAGCAGTTTATCGGGACAGGGTGACTATGGCTACACCTTC. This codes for CASSLSGQGDYGYTF.

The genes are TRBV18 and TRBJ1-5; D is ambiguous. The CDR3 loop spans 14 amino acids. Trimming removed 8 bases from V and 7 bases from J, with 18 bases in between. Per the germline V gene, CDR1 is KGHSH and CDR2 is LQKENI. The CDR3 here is CASAGSGSRQPQHF. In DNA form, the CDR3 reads TGTGCCAGCGCTGGGTCGGGGTCCCGGCAGCCCCAGCATTTT.

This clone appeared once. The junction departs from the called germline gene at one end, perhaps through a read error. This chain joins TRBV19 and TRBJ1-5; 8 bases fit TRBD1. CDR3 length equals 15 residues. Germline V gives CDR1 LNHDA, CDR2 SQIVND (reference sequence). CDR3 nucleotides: TGTGCCAGTAGTGTAGACAGGGGTTTAGGACAGCCCCAGCATTTT. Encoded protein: CASSVDRGLGQPQHF.

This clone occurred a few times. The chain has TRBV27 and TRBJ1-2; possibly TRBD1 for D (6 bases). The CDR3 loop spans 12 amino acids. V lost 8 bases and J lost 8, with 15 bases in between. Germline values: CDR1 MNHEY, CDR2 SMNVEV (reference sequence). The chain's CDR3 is CASRRKTGGYTF. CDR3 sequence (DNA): TGTGCCAGCCGAAGAAAGACAGGCGGCTACACCTTC.

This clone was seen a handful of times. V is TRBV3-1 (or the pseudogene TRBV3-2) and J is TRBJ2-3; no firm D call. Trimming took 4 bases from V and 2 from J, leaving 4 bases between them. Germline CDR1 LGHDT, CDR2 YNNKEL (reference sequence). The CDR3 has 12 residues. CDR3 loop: CASSLSTDTQYF. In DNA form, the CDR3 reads TGTGCCAGCAGCCTCTCCACAGATACGCAGTATTTT.

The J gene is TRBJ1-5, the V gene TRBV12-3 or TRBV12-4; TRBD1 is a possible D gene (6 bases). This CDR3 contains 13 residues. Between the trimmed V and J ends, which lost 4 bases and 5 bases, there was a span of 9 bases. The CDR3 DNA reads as TGTGCCAGCAGTTCGGGGGGCCATCAGCCCCAGCATTTT. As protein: CASSSGGHQPQHF.

CDR3 amino acids: CASSLESYGYTF. CDR3 bases: TGTGCCAGCAGCTTGGAGAGCTATGGCTACACCTTC. This chain joins TRBV5-4 and TRBJ1-2; D gene uncertain. Looked up from germline, CDR1 is SGHNT and CDR2 is YYREEE (reference sequence). The CDR3 loop spans 12 amino acids. V lost 0 bases and J 4 bases, leaving 4 bases between the germline ends.

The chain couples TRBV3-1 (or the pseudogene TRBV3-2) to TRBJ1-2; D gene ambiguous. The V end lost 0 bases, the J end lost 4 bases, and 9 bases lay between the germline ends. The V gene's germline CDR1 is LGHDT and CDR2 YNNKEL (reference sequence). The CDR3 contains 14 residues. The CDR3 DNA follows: TGTGCCAGCAGCCAAGAGGCAGGAGGCTATGGCTACACCTTC. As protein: CASSQEAGGYGYTF.

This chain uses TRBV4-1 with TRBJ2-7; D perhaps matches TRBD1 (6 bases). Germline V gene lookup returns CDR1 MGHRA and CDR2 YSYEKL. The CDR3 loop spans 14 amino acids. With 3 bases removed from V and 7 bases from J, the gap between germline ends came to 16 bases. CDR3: CASSQARQDTEQYF. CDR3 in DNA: TGCGCCAGCAGCCAGGCCCGACAGGATACGGAGCAGTACTTC.